This T cell receptor (beta chain) is from a study of response to subunit inactivated influenza vaccine. Findings of the study overall: Authors suggested each seasonal flu vaccination may recruit only limited numbers of new T cells.

This CDR3 comprises 14 residues. CDR1 DFQATT and CDR2 SNEGSKA come from the germline V gene (reference sequence). V lost 3 bases to trimming and J lost 1 base, with 12 bases between them. TCRdb recomputed calls from the RT-PCR reads with MiXCR, one row per CDR3 protein. The sample lists some 500,000 distinct CDR3 sequences; about 25% were seen once. This clonotype was counted only a few times. Its specificity is not known. This specimen was CD4+ T cells sorted from PBMCs, taken about 5 days after vaccination. The chain recombines TRBV20-1 with TRBJ2-5; weak D call: TRBD2 (5 bases). This receptor was obtained from a man aged 50-60 years who received an inactivated influenza vaccine. CDR3: CSASKEAVQETQYF. In DNA form, the CDR3 reads TGCAGTGCTAGTAAGGAGGCAGTCCAAGAGACCCAGTACTTC.